This T cell receptor beta chain was documented in a study of tumor and adjacent non-tumor tissue in lung cancer. On this clonotype: At one end, the junction sequence differs from germline, possibly due to a read error.

A modified ARM-PCR protocol with three rounds of nested PCR amplified TCRbeta. TCRdb used MiXCR to reprocess the multiplex PCR reads, holding one entry per CDR3 protein. The repertoire consists of about 75,000 distinct CDR3 sequences, with 55% to 70% occurring once and the leading ten covering roughly 25%. No cell sorting was done before RNA was extracted from the tissue. Distant lung tissue was collected more than 3 cm away from the tumor edge. This clonotype was obtained from a woman in her 50s with non-small cell lung cancer. Sequenced: distant non-tumor lung tissue.

CDR3 in amino acids: CASSSGLAIYNEQLF. The CDR3, as DNA: TGTGCCAGCAGCTCGGGACTAGCGATCTATAATGAGCAGTTATTC. This chain uses TRBV5-6 with TRBJ2-1; 10 bases align to TRBD2. Germline lookup yields CDR1 SGHDT and CDR2 YYEEEE. CDR3 length: 15 residues.